The next 22 T cell receptor beta chains were all read from a single sample in a study of T cell responses to AZD1222 COVID-19 vaccine. Clones were sequenced by immunoSEQ multiplex PCR, and TCRdb holds only the in-frame ones, with some missing. Found here are tens of thousands of clones, 70% to 90% of them singletons; the top ten hold around 5%. The starting material was peripheral blood, obtained 28 days after the second AZD1222 dose. These receptors all come from an adult who received the AZD1222 COVID-19 vaccine.

V gene TRBV9 combines with J gene TRBJ1-1, with a weak D call TRBD1 (6 bases). The germline CDR1 and CDR2 sequences are SGDLS and YYNGEE. This CDR3 has 13 residues. V was shortened by 4 bases and J by 3 bases, with 10 bases between the two germline ends. The CDR3 nucleotides are TGTGCCAGCAGCCCACAGGGCGACACTGAAGCTTTCTTT. This translates into CASSPQGDTEAFF. Using reference TRBV9 and TRBJ1-1 for the parts outside the CDR3, the full variable domain is DSGVTQTPKHLITATGQRVTLRCSPRSGDLSVYWYQQSLDQGLQFLIQYYNGEERAKGNILERFSAQQFPDLHSELNLSSLELGDSALYFCASSPQGDTEAFFGQGTRLTVV.

The chain has TRBV30 and TRBJ1-2; D is undetermined. Trimming took 1 base from V and 4 from J, leaving 10 bases between them. Germline CDR1 is GTSNPN and CDR2 is SVGIG (reference sequence). The CDR3 totals 13 residues. CDR3 protein: CAWSGALAYGYTF. The CDR3 DNA reads TGTGCCTGGAGTGGTGCTTTGGCCTATGGCTACACCTTC.

This clone was detected once. This chain links TRBV2 with TRBJ1-1; TRBD1 matches 8 bases. This CDR3 has 15 residues. With 2 bases clipped from V and 1 base from J, the junction kept 3 bases outside the gene matches. CDR1 is SNHLY, CDR2 FYNNEI, per germline. The CDR3 DNA reads as TGTGCCAGCAGTGAATTGGGGACAGGGAACACTGAAGCTTTCTTT. Its translation is CASSELGTGNTEAFF.

This rearrangement joins TRBV2 to TRBJ1-1; D call uncertain. V lost 1 base and J 7 bases, leaving 13 bases between the germline ends. Per the germline V gene, CDR1 is SNHLY and CDR2 is FYNNEI. The CDR3 contains 14 residues. CDR3 sequence reads: CASSEVRRYGEAFF. Written as DNA, the CDR3 is TGTGCCAGCAGTGAAGTCAGGCGGTACGGTGAAGCTTTCTTT.

The V call is TRBV4-1, the J call TRBJ2-7; D remains unclear. The CDR3 length is 14 residues. The V and J ends lost 3 bases and 6 bases respectively, with 15 bases between them. Germline V gene sequence: CDR1 MGHRA, CDR2 YSYEKL. CDR3 region: CASSHTDGLGEQYF. Here the CDR3 DNA reads TGCGCCAGCAGCCATACGGACGGGCTCGGCGAGCAGTACTTC.

The chain uses TRBV2 and TRBJ2-1, with 16 bases that match TRBD2. CDR1 and CDR2 from the germline V gene are SNHLY and FYNNEI. The CDR3 runs to 16 residues. V trimming: 6 bases; J trimming: 8 bases; junction bases outside the gene matches: 7. The CDR3 nucleotides read TGTGCCAGCAGCGGGACTAGCGGGGGGGTGAACCATGAGCAGTTCTTC. Translating gives CASSGTSGGVNHEQFF.

The chain joins TRBV2 to TRBJ1-4; no reliable D call. The CDR3 covers 12 residues. Germline CDR1 SNHLY, CDR2 FYNNEI. V was shortened by 5 bases and J by 7 bases, with 8 bases between the two germline ends. The CDR3 protein is CASSWTTEKLFF. For the CDR3, the DNA is TGTGCCAGCAGTTGGACGACTGAAAAACTGTTTTTT.

This clone was seen a single time. The CDR3 bases are TGCAGCGTTCGAGCGGACAGGGGGCTTGGTGGCTACACCTTC. Protein: CSVRADRGLGGYTF. The rearrangement joins TRBV29-1 to TRBJ1-2; 11 bases align to TRBD1. The junction had 9 bases not matched to a gene; V was cut back by 5 bases and J by 7 bases. Germline V lookup: CDR1 SQVTM, CDR2 ANQGSEA. The CDR3 totals 14 residues.

This clone turned up a few times. Within the sample, other DNA sequences also encode this same CDR3. The chain combines TRBV11-2 with TRBJ1-3; D gene uncertain. Trimming removed 4 bases from V and 1 base from J, with 8 bases in between. The germline gives CDR1 SGHAT, CDR2 FQNNGV. The CDR3 consists of 14 residues. The CDR3 coding sequence is TGTGCCAGCAGCTCCAGTCGTTCTGGAAACACCATATATTTT. Its translation is CASSSSRSGNTIYF.

CDR3 amino acids: CASSHAAGNTIYF. CDR3 in DNA: TGTGCCAGCAGCCATGCGGCGGGAAACACCATATATTTT. This sequence joins TRBV3-1 (or the pseudogene TRBV3-2) and TRBJ1-3; D remains unclear. This CDR3 spans 13 amino acids. Deletions cut 3 bases from V and 4 bases from J, with 7 bases between. In germline, CDR1 is LGHDT, CDR2 YNNKEL (reference sequence).

CDR3 nucleotide sequence: TGTGCCAGCAGGAGAATAAATGAGCAGTTCTTC. It yields the protein CASRRINEQFF. The V call is TRBV27, the J call TRBJ2-1, with D unclear. The V gene's germline CDR1 is MNHEY and CDR2 SMNVEV (reference sequence). CDR3 length: 11 residues. Trimming took off 6 bases at V and 7 bases at J, with 7 bases between the two ends.

Only a few counts were recorded for this clone. The rearrangement links TRBV30 to TRBJ1-2; possibly TRBD1 for D (5 bases). CDR3 length: 10 residues. Trimming took off 5 bases at V and 7 bases at J, with 8 bases between the two ends. Germline lookup yields CDR1 GTSNPN and CDR2 SVGIG (reference sequence). The CDR3 DNA reads as TGTGCCTGGCGGAGGGGTGGCTACACCTTC. Its protein is CAWRRGGYTF.

The chain is built from TRBV19 and TRBJ1-6; TRBD1 matches at 7 bases. After removal of 1 base from V and 7 bases from J, the junction contained 4 bases not matched to a gene. This CDR3 has 15 residues. In germline, CDR1 is LNHDA, CDR2 SQIVND (reference sequence). The CDR3 region has the DNA TGTGCCAGTAGTATAGCGGTCAGGGGGAATTCACCCCTCCACTTT. It encodes CASSIAVRGNSPLHF.

J is TRBJ2-2 and V is TRBV7-8; 9 bases fit TRBD1. The CDR3 spans 16 residues. The germline CDR1 and CDR2 sequences are SGHVS and FQNEAQ. The junction had 5 bases not matched to a gene; V was cut back by 1 base and J by 5 bases. The CDR3 here is CASSLGGTGRTGELFF. Here the CDR3 DNA reads TGTGCCAGCAGCTTAGGCGGGACAGGGCGGACCGGGGAGCTGTTTTTT.

Notes on this clone: An end of the junction differs from the germline gene, which may be a read error. The V and J genes are TRBV3-1 (or the pseudogene TRBV3-2) and TRBJ1-1; D is perhaps TRBD1 (6 bases). The CDR3 length is 12 residues. CDR1 LGHDT and CDR2 YNNKEL come from the germline V gene (reference sequence). The CDR3: CASSQDGGRGLF. The CDR3 nucleotides read TGTGCCAGCAGCCAAGATGGGGGCAGGGGCCTCTTT.

The chain joins TRBV2 to TRBJ1-2, with a tentative D call TRBD1 (6 bases). This CDR3 has 14 amino acids. V lost 6 bases and J 0 bases, leaving 11 bases between the germline ends. Germline CDR1 is SNHLY and CDR2 is FYNNEI. This CDR3 is CASRPRTANYGYTF. The CDR3 region has the DNA TGTGCCAGCAGGCCACGGACAGCTAACTATGGCTACACCTTC. Combining the CDR3 with reference TRBV2 and TRBJ1-2 gives the whole variable domain EPEVTQTPSHQVTQMGQEVILRCVPISNHLYFYWYRQILGQKVEFLVSFYNNEISEKSEIFDDQFSVERPDGSNFTLKIRSTKLEDSAMYFCASRPRTANYGYTFGSGTRLTVV.

The rearrangement uses TRBV5-1 and TRBJ2-2; 11 bases are shared with TRBD1. This CDR3 has 15 amino acids. V trimming: 4 bases; J trimming: 4 bases; junction bases outside the gene matches: 3. From germline, CDR1 is SGHRS and CDR2 YFSETQ. The chain's CDR3 is CASSAGTGGTGELFF. The CDR3, as DNA: TGCGCCAGCAGCGCCGGGACAGGGGGCACCGGGGAGCTGTTTTTT.

This clone appeared a single time. This rearrangement joins TRBV6-5 to TRBJ2-7; D remains ambiguous. Germline CDR1 reads MNHEY; CDR2 reads SVGAGI. This CDR3 spans 12 amino acids. V shed 0 bases and J shed 5 bases, with 5 bases lying between them. As DNA, the CDR3 is TGTGCCAGCAGTTACTCCGTGGACGAGCAGTACTTC. Protein sequence: CASSYSVDEQYF.

This clone was seen more than once but under ten times. This chain connects TRBV5-1 to TRBJ1-6; D is uncertain. Looked up from germline, CDR1 is SGHRS and CDR2 is YFSETQ. The CDR3 spans 18 residues. Trimming shortened V by 5 bases and J by 0 bases, and 18 bases separated the two germline ends. In nucleotides, the CDR3 is TGCGCCAGCAGTGTGTCTTCGGTGAAGAGCTCCTATAATTCACCCCTCCACTTT. It encodes CASSVSSVKSSYNSPLHF.

The rearrangement uses TRBV7-9 and TRBJ1-3; a possible D gene is TRBD1 (6 bases). CDR1 and CDR2 from the germline V gene are SEHNR and FQNEAQ (reference sequence). The V gene lost 2 bases and the J gene lost 0 bases, with 11 bases spanning the gap. The CDR3 consists of 16 residues. CDR3 protein: CASSLSTGYSGNTIYF. The CDR3 region has the DNA TGTGCCAGCAGCTTATCGACAGGCTACTCTGGAAACACCATATATTTT.

J is TRBJ1-1 and V is TRBV5-1; no definite D call. The CDR3 has 13 residues. V lost 0 bases, J lost 7 bases, and 10 bases lay in between. Germline lookup yields CDR1 SGHRS and CDR2 YFSETQ. The CDR3 loop is CASSLARGDEAFF. As DNA, the CDR3 is TGCGCCAGCAGCTTGGCTCGCGGGGATGAAGCTTTCTTT.

This rearrangement joins TRBV5-5 to TRBJ2-7, with D hard to call. Per the germline V gene, CDR1 is SGHKS and CDR2 is YYEKEE (reference sequence). Trimming cost V 1 base and J 2 bases, with 7 bases left between them. The CDR3 totals 13 residues. CDR3 residues: CASSLYPTYEQYF. Written as DNA, the CDR3 is TGTGCCAGCAGCTTGTATCCTACCTACGAGCAGTACTTC.